This T cell receptor beta chain was documented in a study of immune characteristics of hereditary and idiopathic chronic pancreatitis. Chronic pancreatitis tissue was collected during total pancreatectomy with islet autotransplantation. The CDR3 runs to 11 residues. The germline V gene has CDR1 MDHEN and CDR2 SYDVKM. Concerning this clone: One end of the junction is discordant with germline, which a read error may explain.

Clones were sequenced by immunoSEQ multiplex PCR, and TCRdb holds only the in-frame ones, with some missing. The sample consists of about 6,000 clones, approximately 80% of them appearing once. The clonotype originates from a human donor with chronic pancreatitis. The rearrangement joins TRBV28 to TRBJ1-1, with 7 bases identical to TRBD1. The sample was pancreas tissue with hereditary chronic pancreatitis. In nucleotides, the CDR3 is TGTGCCAGCAGCCGACGGACAGGACGATACTTT. This codes for CASSRRTGRYF.